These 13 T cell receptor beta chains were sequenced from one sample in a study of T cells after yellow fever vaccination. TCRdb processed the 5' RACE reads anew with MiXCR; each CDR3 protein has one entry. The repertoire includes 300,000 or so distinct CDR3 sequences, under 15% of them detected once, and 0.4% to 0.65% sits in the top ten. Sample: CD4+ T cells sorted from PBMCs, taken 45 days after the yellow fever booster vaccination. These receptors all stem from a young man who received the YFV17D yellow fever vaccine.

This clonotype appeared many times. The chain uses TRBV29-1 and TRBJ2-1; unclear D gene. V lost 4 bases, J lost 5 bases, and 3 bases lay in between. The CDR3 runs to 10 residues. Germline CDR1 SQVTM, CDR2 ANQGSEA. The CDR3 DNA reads TGCAGCGTTGCTCACAATGAGCAGTTCTTC. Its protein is CSVAHNEQFF.

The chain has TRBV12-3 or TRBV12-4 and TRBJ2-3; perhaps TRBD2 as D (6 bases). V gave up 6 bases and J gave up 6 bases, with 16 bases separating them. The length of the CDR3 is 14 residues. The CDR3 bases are TGTGCCAGCAGCCCCAGGAGAGGAGGGGATACGCAGTATTTT. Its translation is CASSPRRGGDTQYF.

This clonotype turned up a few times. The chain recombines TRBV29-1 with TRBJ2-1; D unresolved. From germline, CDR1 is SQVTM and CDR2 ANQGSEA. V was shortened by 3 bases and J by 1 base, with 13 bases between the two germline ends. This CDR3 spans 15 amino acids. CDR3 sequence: CSVDRSDSSYNEQFF. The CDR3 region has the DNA TGCAGCGTTGACCGCTCCGACTCGTCCTACAATGAGCAGTTCTTC.

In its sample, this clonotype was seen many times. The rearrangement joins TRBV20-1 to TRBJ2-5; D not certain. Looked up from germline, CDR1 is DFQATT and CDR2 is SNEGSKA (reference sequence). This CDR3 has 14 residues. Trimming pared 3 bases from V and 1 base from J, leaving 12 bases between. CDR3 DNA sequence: TGCAGTGCTAGCCTGGGTCCTAGCCAAGAGACCCAGTACTTC. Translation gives CSASLGPSQETQYF.

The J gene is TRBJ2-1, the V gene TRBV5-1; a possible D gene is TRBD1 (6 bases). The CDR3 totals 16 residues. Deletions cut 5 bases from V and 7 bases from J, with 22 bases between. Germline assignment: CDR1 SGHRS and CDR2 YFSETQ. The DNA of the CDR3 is TGCGCCAGCAGGCGGTGGGGGCCGGGAATGGTGAATGAGCAGTTCTTC. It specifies CASRRWGPGMVNEQFF.

CDR3 sequence (DNA): TGTGCCAGCAGCTACACAGGGGTGAGATTGCCTGGCTCCAATGAGCAGTTCTTC. It encodes CASSYTGVRLPGSNEQFF. The V call is TRBV11-2, the J call TRBJ2-1, with TRBD1 identical over 7 bases. Looked up from germline, CDR1 is SGHAT and CDR2 is FQNNGV. The CDR3 covers 18 residues. With 4 bases clipped from V and 6 bases from J, the junction kept 18 bases outside the gene matches.

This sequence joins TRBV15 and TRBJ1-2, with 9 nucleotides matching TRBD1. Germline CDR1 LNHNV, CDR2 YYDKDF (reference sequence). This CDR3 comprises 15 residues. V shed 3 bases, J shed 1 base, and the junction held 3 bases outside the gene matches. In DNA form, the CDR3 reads TGTGCCACCAGCAGGACAGGGGGAAATAACTATGGCTACACCTTC. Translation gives CATSRTGGNNYGYTF.

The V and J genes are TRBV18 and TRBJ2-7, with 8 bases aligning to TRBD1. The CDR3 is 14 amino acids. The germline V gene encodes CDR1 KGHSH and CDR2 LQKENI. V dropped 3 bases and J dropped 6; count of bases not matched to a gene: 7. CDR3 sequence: CASSPGSGGSEQYF. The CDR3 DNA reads TGTGCCAGCTCACCGGGGTCAGGGGGCAGCGAGCAGTACTTC.

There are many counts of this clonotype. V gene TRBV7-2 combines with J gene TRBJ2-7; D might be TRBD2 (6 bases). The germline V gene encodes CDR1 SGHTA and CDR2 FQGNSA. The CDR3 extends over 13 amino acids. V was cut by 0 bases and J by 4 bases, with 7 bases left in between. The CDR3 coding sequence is TGTGCCAGCAGCTTAGCGGAGGGGTACGAGCAGTACTTC. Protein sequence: CASSLAEGYEQYF.

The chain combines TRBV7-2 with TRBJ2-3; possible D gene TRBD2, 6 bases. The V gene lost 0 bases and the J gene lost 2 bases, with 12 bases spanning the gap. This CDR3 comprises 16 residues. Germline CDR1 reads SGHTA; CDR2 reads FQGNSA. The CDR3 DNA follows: TGTGCCAGCAGCTTAGCGACTAGGTCCATCACAGATACGCAGTATTTT. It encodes CASSLATRSITDTQYF.

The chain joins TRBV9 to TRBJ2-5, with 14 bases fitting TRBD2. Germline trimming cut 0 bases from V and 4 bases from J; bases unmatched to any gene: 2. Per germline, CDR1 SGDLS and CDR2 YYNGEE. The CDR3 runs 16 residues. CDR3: CASSVGLAGGGETQYF. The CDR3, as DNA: TGTGCCAGCAGCGTAGGACTAGCGGGAGGGGGAGAGACCCAGTACTTC.

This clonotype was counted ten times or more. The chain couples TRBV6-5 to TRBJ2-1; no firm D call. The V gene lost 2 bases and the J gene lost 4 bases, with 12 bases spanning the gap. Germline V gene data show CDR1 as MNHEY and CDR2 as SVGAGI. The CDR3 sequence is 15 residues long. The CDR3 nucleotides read TGTGCCAGCAGTTACGCAAGAAGCCCTTACAATGAGCAGTTCTTC. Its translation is CASSYARSPYNEQFF.

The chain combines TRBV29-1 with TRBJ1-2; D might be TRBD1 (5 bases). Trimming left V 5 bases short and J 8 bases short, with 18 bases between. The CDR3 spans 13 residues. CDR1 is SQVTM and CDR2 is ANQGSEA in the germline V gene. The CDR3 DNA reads TGCAGCGTTTACCACGGGGGACCTTTGGGCTACACCTTC. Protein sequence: CSVYHGGPLGYTF.